The clone carrying this T cell receptor beta chain was seen at least ten times. Its antigen is as yet unknown. PBMCs numbering 2 million and stored at -80 C yielded the unsorted libraries. Per the germline V gene, CDR1 is SGHTA and CDR2 is FQGNSA. Trimming cost V 3 bases and J 2 bases; bases outside gene matches: 1. This CDR3 region has 13 residues. Synthesis of cDNA was performed by 5'RACE using 10-nucleotide random UMIs. TCRdb fed the 5' RACE reads into MiXCR, producing one record per CDR3 protein. The sample gives 50,000 to 55,000 distinct CDR3 sequences, about a tenth of which show up once; roughly 5% is in the top ten. This record comes from a study of neurological immune-mediated disorders. General study points: Among expanded clones, no CDR3 amino acid sequences were shared across subjects, a pattern suggesting private repertoires in all groups.

What was sequenced was PBMCs. This TCR was sampled from a man in his 70s with HTLV-1-associated myelopathy (HAM/TSP). The rearrangement uses TRBV7-2 and TRBJ2-7; 7 positions agree with TRBD1. This CDR3 reads CASSFGTAYEQYF. The CDR3 region has the DNA TGTGCCAGCAGCTTTGGGACAGCCTACGAGCAGTACTTC.